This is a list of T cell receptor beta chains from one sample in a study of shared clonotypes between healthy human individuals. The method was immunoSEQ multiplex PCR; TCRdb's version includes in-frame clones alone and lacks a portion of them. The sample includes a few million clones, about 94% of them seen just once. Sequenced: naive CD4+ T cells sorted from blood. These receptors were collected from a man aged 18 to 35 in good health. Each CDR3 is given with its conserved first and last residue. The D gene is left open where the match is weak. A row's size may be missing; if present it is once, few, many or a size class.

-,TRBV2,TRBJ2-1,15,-,CASNSDREDYNEQFF,TGTGCCAGCAATAGCGATCGCGAGGATTACAATGAGCAGTTCTTC
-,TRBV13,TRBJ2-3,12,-,CASSFSPDTQYF,TGTGCCAGCAGCTTCTCTCCAGATACGCAGTATTTT
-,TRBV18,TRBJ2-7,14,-,CASSPGHQSYEQYF,TGTGCCAGCTCACCGGGACACCAGTCCTACGAGCAGTACTTC
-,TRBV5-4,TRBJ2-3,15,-,CASSFRDSRGDTQYF,TGTGCCAGCAGTTTCCGGGACTCCCGGGGGGATACGCAGTATTTT
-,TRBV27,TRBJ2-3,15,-,CASSFWGLSTDTQYF,TGTGCCAGCAGTTTTTGGGGACTTAGCACAGATACGCAGTATTTT
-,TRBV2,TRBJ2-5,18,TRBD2,CASRTGTSGRALGETQYF,TGTGCCAGCAGGACCGGGACTAGCGGGAGGGCCCTTGGAGAGACCCAGTACTTC
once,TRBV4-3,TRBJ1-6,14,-,CASSQGGGNSPLHF,TGCGCCAGCAGCCAAGGCGGTGGTAATTCACCCCTCCACTTT
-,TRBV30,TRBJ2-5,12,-,CAWSIMGETQYF,TGTGCCTGGAGCATCATGGGAGAGACCCAGTACTTC
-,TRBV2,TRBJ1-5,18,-,CASSELGVRGRGNQPQHF,TGTGCCAGCAGTGAATTGGGCGTTAGGGGGAGAGGCAATCAGCCCCAGCATTTT
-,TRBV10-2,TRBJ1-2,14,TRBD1,CASRGQGALFGYTF,TGCGCCAGCAGGGGACAGGGGGCATTGTTTGGCTACACCTTC
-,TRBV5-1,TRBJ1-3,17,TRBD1,CASSLTGTALSGNTIYF,TGCGCCAGCAGCTTGACCGGGACAGCACTCTCTGGAAACACCATATATTTT
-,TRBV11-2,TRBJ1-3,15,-,CASSLEGAKGNTIYF,TGTGCCAGCAGCTTAGAGGGGGCAAAAGGAAACACCATATATTTT
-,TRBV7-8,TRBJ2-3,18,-,CASSTLGGYREASDTQYF,TGTGCCAGCAGCACTCTAGGGGGCTACAGGGAGGCGTCAGATACGCAGTATTTT
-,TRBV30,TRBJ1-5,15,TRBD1,CAWNGPGQSNQPQHF,TGTGCCTGGAACGGACCGGGACAGAGCAATCAGCCCCAGCATTTT
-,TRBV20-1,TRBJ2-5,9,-,CSASSLLDF,TGCAGTGCTAGCTCGTTATTGGACTTC
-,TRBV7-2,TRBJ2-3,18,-,CASSLGVSAGSSTDTQYF,TGTGCCAGCAGCTTAGGAGTGTCTGCGGGTTCTAGCACAGATACGCAGTATTTT
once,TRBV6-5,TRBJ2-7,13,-,CASSYPKTYEQYF,TGTGCCAGCAGTTACCCCAAGACCTACGAGCAGTACTTC
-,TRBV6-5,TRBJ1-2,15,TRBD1,CASSPPGGGGYGYTF,TGTGCCAGCAGTCCCCCGGGAGGGGGCGGCTATGGCTACACCTTC
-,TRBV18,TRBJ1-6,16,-,CASSPVGTQGNSPLHF,TGTGCCAGCTCACCGGTTGGGACACAGGGTAATTCACCCCTCCACTTT
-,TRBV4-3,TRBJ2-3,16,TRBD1,CASSQRDRHVTDTQYF,TGCGCCAGCAGCCAAAGGGACAGGCATGTCACAGATACGCAGTATTTT
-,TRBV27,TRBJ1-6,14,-,CASSLRSEFYPLHF,TGTGCCAGCAGTTTAAGGTCCGAATTTTACCCCCTCCACTTT
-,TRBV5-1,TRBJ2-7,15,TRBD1,CASSLQGALSYEQYF,TGCGCCAGCAGCTTACAGGGGGCACTGTCCTACGAGCAGTACTTC
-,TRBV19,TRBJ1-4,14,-,CASSGLSGNEKLFF,TGTGCCAGTAGTGGTCTGAGCGGTAATGAAAAACTGTTTTTT
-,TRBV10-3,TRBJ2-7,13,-,CAISQGHPYEQYF,TGTGCCATCAGTCAGGGACATCCCTACGAGCAGTACTTC
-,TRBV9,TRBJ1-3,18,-,CASSPRGDTNPRGNTIYF,TGTGCCAGCAGCCCTAGGGGGGACACGAACCCCCGCGGAAACACCATATATTTT
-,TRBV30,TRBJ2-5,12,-,CAWSQNRETQYF,TGTGCCTGGAGTCAAAACAGGGAGACCCAGTACTTC
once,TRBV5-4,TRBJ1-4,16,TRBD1,CASSSLSGQGNEKLFF,TGTGCCAGCAGCTCTCTCAGTGGACAGGGAAATGAAAAACTGTTTTTT
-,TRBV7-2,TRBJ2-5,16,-,CASRITPTAVQETQYF,TGTGCCAGCAGAATTACACCCACGGCGGTTCAAGAGACCCAGTACTTC
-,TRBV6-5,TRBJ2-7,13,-,CASSDPGAYEQYF,TGTGCCAGCAGTGACCCCGGGGCGTACGAGCAGTACTTC
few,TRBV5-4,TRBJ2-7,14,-,CASSLGQGPYEQYF,TGTGCCAGCAGCTTGGGGCAGGGACCCTACGAGCAGTACTTC
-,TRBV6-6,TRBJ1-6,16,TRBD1,CASSYSVAGGNSPLHF,TGTGCCAGCAGTTACTCTGTTGCAGGGGGAAATTCACCCCTCCACTTT
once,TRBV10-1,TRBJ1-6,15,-,CASSEVSSYNSPLHF,TGCGCCAGCAGTGAGGTGAGCTCCTATAATTCACCCCTCCACTTT
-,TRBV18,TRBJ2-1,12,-,CASSGTVNEQFF,TGTGCCAGCTCGGGGACTGTAAATGAGCAGTTCTTC
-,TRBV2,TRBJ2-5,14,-,CASSEIRTGETQYF,TGTGCCAGCAGTGAAATCAGGACCGGGGAGACCCAGTACTTC
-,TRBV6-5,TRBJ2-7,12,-,CASRLGVHEQYF,TGTGCCAGCAGATTAGGGGTACACGAGCAGTACTTC
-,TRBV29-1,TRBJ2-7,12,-,CSVEFREDEQYF,TGCAGCGTTGAGTTTCGTGAGGACGAGCAGTACTTC
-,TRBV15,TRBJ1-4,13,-,CATVRSVNEKLFF,TGTGCCACCGTGCGCAGCGTTAATGAAAAACTGTTTTTT
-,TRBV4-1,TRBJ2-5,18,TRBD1,CASSLPSGRGPGGETQYF,TGCGCCAGCAGCCTACCGTCCGGAAGGGGGCCTGGGGGAGAGACCCAGTACTTC
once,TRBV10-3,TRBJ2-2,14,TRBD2,CAITPGLAFGELFF,TGTGCCATCACCCCGGGACTAGCCTTCGGGGAGCTGTTTTTT
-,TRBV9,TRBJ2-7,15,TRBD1,CASSVARDRVYEQYF,TGTGCCAGCAGCGTAGCCCGGGACAGGGTTTACGAGCAGTACTTC
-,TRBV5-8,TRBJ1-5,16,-,CASSLVVGVRDQPQHF,TGTGCCAGCAGCTTGGTCGTCGGGGTCCGTGATCAGCCCCAGCATTTT
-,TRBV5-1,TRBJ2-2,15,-,CASSLARADTGELFF,TGCGCCAGCAGCTTGGCCAGGGCCGACACCGGGGAGCTGTTTTTT
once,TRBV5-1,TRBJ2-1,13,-,CASSLGDRNERFF,TGCGCCAGCAGCTTAGGGGACCGAAATGAGCGGTTCTTC
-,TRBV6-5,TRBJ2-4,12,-,CASGRLGIIQYF,TGTGCCAGCGGGAGGCTGGGGATCATTCAGTACTTC
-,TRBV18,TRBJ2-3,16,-,CASSPYGAASTDTQYF,TGTGCCAGCTCACCCTATGGGGCCGCTAGCACAGATACGCAGTATTTT
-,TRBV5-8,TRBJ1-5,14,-,CASSLDGPNQPQHF,TGTGCCAGCAGCTTGGACGGTCCTAATCAGCCCCAGCATTTT